This T cell receptor beta chain was obtained from a study of Ad26.COV2.S vaccination and SARS-CoV-2 variants. General observations from the study: Recipients of vaccine and of placebo showed similar breadth of their non-spike TCR repertoires. Post-vaccination breadth of spike-specific CD8+ and CD4+ T cell responses was reportedly substantial.

The treatment here: over 15 received Ad26.COV2.S at low or high dose, single or two shots; 5 received placebo; per-sample allocation not given. Sampling was done on day 63 after the first vaccine or placebo injection. Recruitment in Boston yielded a donor of adult age, 18-55 years. Immunization relied on an Ad26 vector, which expressed Wuhan-strain SARS-CoV-2 spike. Germline lookup yields CDR1 SQVTM and CDR2 ANQGSEA. With 5 bases removed from V and 3 bases from J, the gap between germline ends came to 20 bases. The CDR3 runs 15 residues. On this clone itself: No antigen is known for it.

This table comes from immunoSEQ multiplex PCR, and its TCRdb copy is limited to in-frame clones, with some not included. The data hold just over 350,000 clones, with 70% to 90% observed a single time. This specimen was peripheral blood, taken in a trial of Ad26.COV2.S vaccine versus placebo. The V call is TRBV29-1, the J call TRBJ2-7; TRBD2 might be the D (6 bases). The clonotype originates from a person aged 18-65 years who received the Ad26.COV2.S COVID-19 vaccine or a placebo. The CDR3 sequence: CSVWDSGDSGYEQYF. The CDR3, as DNA: TGCAGCGTTTGGGACTCGGGGGATAGCGGCTACGAGCAGTACTTC.